The rows below give T cell receptor beta chains drawn from one sample of a study of regulatory T cells in long-lasting Graves disease. TCRdb fed the multiplex PCR reads into MiXCR, producing one record per CDR3 protein. In the table there are roughly 420,000 distinct CDR3 sequences, about 15% of which are singletons. In addition, the sample was reused for a study of T cells in Graves' hyperthyroidism and ophthalmopathy.

Specimen: peripheral blood mononuclear cells (PBMCs), collected at new diagnosis, from a patient treated with antithyroid drugs. Source of these receptors: a woman aged 45-65 years with Graves disease. CDR3s include the opening cysteine and the closing phenylalanine or tryptophan. A D gene is named only where the DNA matches it firmly. Only part of the rows carry a size: once, few, many, or a class if the clone is expanded.

clone_size: .
v_call: TRBV29-1
cdr3_length: 15
d_call: TRBD1
j_call: TRBJ2-6
cdr3_nt: TGCAGCGTTCAGGGGGCGTCTCCTGGGGCCAACGTCCTGACTTTC
cdr3_aa: CSVQGASPGANVLTF

clone_size: few
v_call: TRBV5-1
cdr3_length: 14
d_call: TRBD2
j_call: TRBJ2-3
cdr3_nt: TGCGCCAGCAGCTTGAGCGGGAGCTTGGATACGCAGTATTTT
cdr3_aa: CASSLSGSLDTQYF

clone_size: many
v_call: TRBV12-3/TRBV12-4
cdr3_length: 11
d_call: .
j_call: TRBJ2-3
cdr3_nt: TGTGCCAGCAGCCGCACAGATACGCAGTATTTT
cdr3_aa: CASSRTDTQYF

clone_size: .
v_call: TRBV4-2
cdr3_length: 17
d_call: TRBD2
j_call: TRBJ2-7
cdr3_nt: TGTGCCAGCAGCCAAGATCCCGGACTAGTCTCGGGCTACGAGCAGTACTTC
cdr3_aa: CASSQDPGLVSGYEQYF

clone_size: .
v_call: TRBV10-3
cdr3_length: 14
d_call: .
j_call: TRBJ1-1
cdr3_nt: TGTGCCACCCGGACAGAACCGTTGGGCACTGAAGCTTTCTTT
cdr3_aa: CATRTEPLGTEAFF

clone_size: .
v_call: TRBV10-3
cdr3_length: 19
d_call: .
j_call: TRBJ2-5
cdr3_nt: TGTGCCATCAGTGAGTCTCCCGGGGGCTCAGACCGGCAAGAAGAGACCCAGTACTTC
cdr3_aa: CAISESPGGSDRQEETQYF

clone_size: many
v_call: TRBV25-1
cdr3_length: 15
d_call: TRBD2
j_call: TRBJ2-5
cdr3_nt: TGTGCCAGCAGTGAATATCGGGAGGCAGGGAAGACCCAGTACTTC
cdr3_aa: CASSEYREAGKTQYF

clone_size: .
v_call: TRBV2
cdr3_length: 13
d_call: .
j_call: TRBJ2-5
cdr3_nt: TGTGCCAGCAGACCACAGGGTTGGGAGACCCAGTACTTC
cdr3_aa: CASRPQGWETQYF

clone_size: many
v_call: TRBV11-2
cdr3_length: 15
d_call: TRBD1
j_call: TRBJ2-3
cdr3_nt: TGTGCCAGCAGCTTCCGGGACAGGGTCACAGATACGCAGTATTTT
cdr3_aa: CASSFRDRVTDTQYF

clone_size: many
v_call: TRBV7-2
cdr3_length: 16
d_call: TRBD2
j_call: TRBJ2-7
cdr3_nt: TGTGCCAGCAGCTTAGCGAGACTAGCGCTCGGGGACGAGCAGTACTTC
cdr3_aa: CASSLARLALGDEQYF

clone_size: many
v_call: TRBV27
cdr3_length: 15
d_call: TRBD2
j_call: TRBJ2-1
cdr3_nt: TGTGCCAGCAGTTTAGAGGCTAGCGGGAGGGCCTATCGGTTCTTC
cdr3_aa: CASSLEASGRAYRFF

clone_size: many
v_call: TRBV5-7
cdr3_length: 17
d_call: TRBD1
j_call: TRBJ1-1
cdr3_nt: TGTGCCAGCAGCTTGGGACAGGGTAGGGGAAGGACCACTGAAGCTTTCTTT
cdr3_aa: CASSLGQGRGRTTEAFF